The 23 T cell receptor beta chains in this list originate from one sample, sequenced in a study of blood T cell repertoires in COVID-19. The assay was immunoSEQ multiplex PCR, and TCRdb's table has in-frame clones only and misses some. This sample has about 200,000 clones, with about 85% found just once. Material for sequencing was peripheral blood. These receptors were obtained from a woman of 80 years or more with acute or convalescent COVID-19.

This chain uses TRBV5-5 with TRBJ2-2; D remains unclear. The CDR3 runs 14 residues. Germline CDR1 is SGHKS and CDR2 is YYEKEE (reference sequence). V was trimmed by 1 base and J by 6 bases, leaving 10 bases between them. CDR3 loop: CASSLQQTPGELFF. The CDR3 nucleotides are TGTGCCAGCAGCTTGCAGCAGACTCCCGGGGAGCTGTTTTTT.

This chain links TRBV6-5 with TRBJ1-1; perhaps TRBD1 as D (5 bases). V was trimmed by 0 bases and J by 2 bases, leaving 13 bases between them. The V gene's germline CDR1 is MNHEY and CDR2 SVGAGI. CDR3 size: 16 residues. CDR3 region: CASSYSDPRANTEAFF. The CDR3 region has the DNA TGTGCCAGCAGTTACTCTGACCCCAGGGCAAACACTGAAGCTTTCTTT.

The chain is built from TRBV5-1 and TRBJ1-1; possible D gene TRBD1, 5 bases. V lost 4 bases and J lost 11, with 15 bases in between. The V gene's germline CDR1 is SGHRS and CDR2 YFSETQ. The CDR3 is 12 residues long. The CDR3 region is CASSSGGESAFF. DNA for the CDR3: TGCGCCAGCAGCAGCGGGGGAGAATCGGCTTTCTTT.

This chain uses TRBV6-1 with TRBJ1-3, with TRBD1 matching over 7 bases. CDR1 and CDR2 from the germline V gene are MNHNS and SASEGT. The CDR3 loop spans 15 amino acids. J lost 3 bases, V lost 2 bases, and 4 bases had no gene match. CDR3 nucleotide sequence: TGTGCCAGCAGTGAAACACGGACAGGTGGAAACACCATATATTTT. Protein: CASSETRTGGNTIYF.

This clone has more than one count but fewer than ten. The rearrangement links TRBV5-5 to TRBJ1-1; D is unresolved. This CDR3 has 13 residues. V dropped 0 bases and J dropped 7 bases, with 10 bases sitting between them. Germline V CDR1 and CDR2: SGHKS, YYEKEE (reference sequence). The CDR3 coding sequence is TGTGCCAGCAGCTTGGTGACCTCGGGTGAAGCTTTCTTT. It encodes CASSLVTSGEAFF. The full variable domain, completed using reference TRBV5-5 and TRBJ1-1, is DAGVTQSPTHLIKTRGQQVTLRCSPISGHKSVSWYQQVLGQGPQFIFQYYEKEERGRGNFPDRFSARQFPNYSSELNVNALLLGDSALYLCASSLVTSGEAFFGQGTRLTVV.

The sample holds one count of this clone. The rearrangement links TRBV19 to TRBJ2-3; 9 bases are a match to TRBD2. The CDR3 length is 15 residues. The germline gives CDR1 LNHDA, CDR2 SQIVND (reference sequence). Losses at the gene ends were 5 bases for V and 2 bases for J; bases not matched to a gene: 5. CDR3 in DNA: TGTGCCAGTAGTTTTAGCGGGAGCGACACAGATACGCAGTATTTT. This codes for CASSFSGSDTDTQYF. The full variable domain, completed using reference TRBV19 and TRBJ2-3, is DGGITQSPKYLFRKEGQNVTLSCEQNLNHDAMYWYRQDPGQGLRLIYYSQIVNDFQKGDIAEGYSVSREKKESFPLTVTSAQKNPTAFYLCASSFSGSDTDTQYFGPGTRLTVL.

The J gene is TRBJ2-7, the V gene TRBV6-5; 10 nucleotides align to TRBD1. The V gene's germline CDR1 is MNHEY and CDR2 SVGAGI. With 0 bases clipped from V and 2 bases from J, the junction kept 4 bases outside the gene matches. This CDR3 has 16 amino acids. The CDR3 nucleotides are TGTGCCAGCAGTTACTCCGGGACAGGGGCCACCTACGAGCAGTACTTC. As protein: CASSYSGTGATYEQYF.

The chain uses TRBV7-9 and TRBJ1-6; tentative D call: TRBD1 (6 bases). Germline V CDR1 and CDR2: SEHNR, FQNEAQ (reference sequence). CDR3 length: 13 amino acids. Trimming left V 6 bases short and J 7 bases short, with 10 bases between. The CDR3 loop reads CASRAQGNSPLHF. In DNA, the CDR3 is TGTGCCAGCAGGGCGCAGGGGAATTCACCCCTCCACTTT.

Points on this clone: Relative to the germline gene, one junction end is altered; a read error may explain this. The CDR3 region is CASSSTPGTGENF. The CDR3 DNA is TGTGCCAGCAGTTCAACCCCCGGGACAGGAGAGAACTTC. The chain carries TRBV28 and TRBJ2-7; 8 bases align to TRBD1. CDR3 length: 13 residues. The germline V gene encodes CDR1 MDHEN and CDR2 SYDVKM.

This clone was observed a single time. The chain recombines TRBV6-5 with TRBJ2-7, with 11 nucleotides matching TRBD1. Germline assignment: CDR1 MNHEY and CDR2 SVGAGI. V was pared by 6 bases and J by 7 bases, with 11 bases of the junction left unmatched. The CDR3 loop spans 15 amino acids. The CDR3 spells CASRTYGQGALEQYF. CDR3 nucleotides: TGTGCCAGCAGAACTTATGGACAGGGGGCTTTGGAGCAGTACTTC.

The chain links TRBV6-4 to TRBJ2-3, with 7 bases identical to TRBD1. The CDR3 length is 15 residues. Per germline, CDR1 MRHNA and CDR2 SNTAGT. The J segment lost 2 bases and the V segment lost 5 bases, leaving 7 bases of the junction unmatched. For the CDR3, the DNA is TGTGCCAGCAGTCCAGGGGGTCCTCCCACAGATACGCAGTATTTT. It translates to CASSPGGPPTDTQYF.

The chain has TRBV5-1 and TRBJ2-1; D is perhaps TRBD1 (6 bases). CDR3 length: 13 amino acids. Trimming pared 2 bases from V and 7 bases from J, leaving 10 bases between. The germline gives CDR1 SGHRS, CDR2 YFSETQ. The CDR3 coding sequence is TGCGCCAGCAGCTTTGCCACAGGGAATGAGCAGTTCTTC. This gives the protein CASSFATGNEQFF.

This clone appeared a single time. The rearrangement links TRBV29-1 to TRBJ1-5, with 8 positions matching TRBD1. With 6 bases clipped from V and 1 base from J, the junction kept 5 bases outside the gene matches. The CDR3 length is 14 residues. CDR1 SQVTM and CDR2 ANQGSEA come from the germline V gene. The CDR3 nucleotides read TGCAGCGTAGGACAGGGTAAAAGCAATCAGCCCCAGCATTTT. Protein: CSVGQGKSNQPQHF.

CDR3 sequence: CASSRAGTGVTEAFF. The CDR3 DNA follows: TGTGCCAGCAGCAGAGCCGGGACAGGGGTTACTGAAGCTTTCTTT. The chain recombines TRBV28 with TRBJ1-1, with 10 bases that match TRBD1. The CDR3 spans 15 residues. Germline V gives CDR1 MDHEN, CDR2 SYDVKM. The J segment lost 5 bases and the V segment lost 6 bases, leaving 9 bases of the junction unmatched.

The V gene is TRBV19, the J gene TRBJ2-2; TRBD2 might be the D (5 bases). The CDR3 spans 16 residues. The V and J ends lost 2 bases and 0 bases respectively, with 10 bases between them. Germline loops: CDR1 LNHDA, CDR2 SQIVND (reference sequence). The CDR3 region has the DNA TGTGCCAGTAGTATACAAGGGAGCCCGAACACCGGGGAGCTGTTTTTT. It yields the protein CASSIQGSPNTGELFF.

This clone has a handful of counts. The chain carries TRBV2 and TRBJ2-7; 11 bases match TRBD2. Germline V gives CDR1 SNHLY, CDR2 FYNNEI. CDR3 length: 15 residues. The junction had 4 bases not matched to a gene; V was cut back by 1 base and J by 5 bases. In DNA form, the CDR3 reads TGTGCCAGCAGTGAAGAACTAGCGGGAGTAAACGAGCAGTACTTC. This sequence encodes CASSEELAGVNEQYF.

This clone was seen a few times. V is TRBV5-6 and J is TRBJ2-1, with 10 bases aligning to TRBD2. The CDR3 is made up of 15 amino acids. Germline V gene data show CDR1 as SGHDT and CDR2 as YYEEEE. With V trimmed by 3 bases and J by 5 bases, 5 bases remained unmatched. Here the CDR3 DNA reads TGTGCCAGCAGCTCCGGGACTAGCGACCACAATGAGCAGTTCTTC. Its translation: CASSSGTSDHNEQFF.

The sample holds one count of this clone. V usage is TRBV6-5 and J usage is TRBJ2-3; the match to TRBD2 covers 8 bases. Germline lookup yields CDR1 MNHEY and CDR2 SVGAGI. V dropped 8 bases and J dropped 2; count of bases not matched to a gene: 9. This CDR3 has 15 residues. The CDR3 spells CASSPPAGVTDTQYF. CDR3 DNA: TGTGCCAGCTCCCCCCCAGCGGGAGTCACAGATACGCAGTATTTT.

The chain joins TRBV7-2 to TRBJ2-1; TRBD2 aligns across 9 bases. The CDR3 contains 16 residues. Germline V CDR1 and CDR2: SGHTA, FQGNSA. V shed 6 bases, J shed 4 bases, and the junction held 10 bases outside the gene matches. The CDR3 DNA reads TGTGCCAGCAGTCCTTCGGGCGGGGGGGTTTACAATGAGCAGTTCTTC. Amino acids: CASSPSGGGVYNEQFF.

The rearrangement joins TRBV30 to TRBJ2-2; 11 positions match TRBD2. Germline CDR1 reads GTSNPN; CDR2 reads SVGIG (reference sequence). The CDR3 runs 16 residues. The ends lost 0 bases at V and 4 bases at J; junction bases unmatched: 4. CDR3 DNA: TGTGCCTGGAGTGTACAACTAGCGGGAGTCACCGGGGAGCTGTTTTTT. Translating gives CAWSVQLAGVTGELFF.

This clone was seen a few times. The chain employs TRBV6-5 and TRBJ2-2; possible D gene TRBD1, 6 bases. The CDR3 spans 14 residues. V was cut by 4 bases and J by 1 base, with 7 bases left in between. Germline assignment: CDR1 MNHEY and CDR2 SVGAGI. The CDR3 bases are TGTGCCAGCAGTTTACAGGGGAACACCGGGGAGCTGTTTTTT. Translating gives CASSLQGNTGELFF.

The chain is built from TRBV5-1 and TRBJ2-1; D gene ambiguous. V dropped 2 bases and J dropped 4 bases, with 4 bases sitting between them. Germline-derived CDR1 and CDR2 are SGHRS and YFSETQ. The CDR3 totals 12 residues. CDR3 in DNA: TGCGCCAGCAGCTTCGGTTACAATGAGCAGTTCTTC. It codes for CASSFGYNEQFF.

This CDR3 is CASSDPGQSSSGNTIYF. CDR3 bases: TGTGCCAGTAGTGACCCCGGACAATCGAGCTCTGGAAACACCATATATTTT. The chain uses TRBV19 and TRBJ1-3, with D possibly TRBD1 on 5 matching bases. Deletions cut 5 bases from V and 0 bases from J, with 17 bases between. Germline CDR1 is LNHDA and CDR2 is SQIVND (reference sequence). The CDR3 contains 17 residues.